This T cell receptor beta chain was captured in a study of T cell responses to AZD1222 COVID-19 vaccine. Notes on the study in general: Samples come after the peak T cell response, not at day 14. Clonal diversity may have been underestimated in mostly white British donors. Just 6 or 7 people given AZD1222 tested seropositive at baseline.

The CDR3 loop spans 14 amino acids. From germline, CDR1 is MDHEN and CDR2 SYDVKM. Deletions cut 6 bases from V and 3 bases from J, with 15 bases between. Concerning this clone: Its target is unknown.

Method: immunoSEQ multiplex PCR; TCRdb's copy keeps in-frame clones and lacks some. The table lists over 200,000 clones, about 94% of them singletons. This sequence originates from an adult who received the MenACWY meningococcal vaccine as a control. V and J are TRBV28 and TRBJ2-7; D is perhaps TRBD2 (6 bases). The material sequenced was peripheral blood, taken 28 days after the second dose of the MenACWY control vaccine. The CDR3 protein is CASRGGLSLYEQYF. The CDR3 bases are TGTGCCAGCAGGGGGGGACTGTCCCTCTACGAGCAGTACTTC.